This T cell receptor beta chain was recovered during a study of Ad26.COV2.S vaccination and SARS-CoV-2 variants. Study conclusions and caveats: Placebo recipients and vaccine recipients were similar in non-spike TCR breadth.

Noted treatment: 15 to 20 received Ad26.COV2.S at low or high dose, single or two shots; 5 received placebo; per-sample allocation not given. Sampling took place 63 days after the first vaccine or placebo injection. An adult donor aged 18-55 years was enrolled in Boston. The CDR3 loop spans 16 amino acids. The germline V gene encodes CDR1 SGHVS and CDR2 FQNEAQ. Trimming stripped 0 bases from V and 7 bases from J, with 16 bases between. TCRdb's table, derived via immunoSEQ multiplex PCR, lists solely in-frame clones and lacks some. The table lists about 420,000 clones, approximately 90% of them singletons. Notes on this clone: Its specificity is unknown.

The V and J genes are TRBV7-8 and TRBJ2-1; D may correspond to TRBD1 or TRBD2 (5 bases each). The sample here was peripheral blood, taken in a trial of Ad26.COV2.S vaccine versus placebo. This receptor was taken from a person between 18 and 65 years old who received the Ad26.COV2.S COVID-19 vaccine or a placebo. Here the CDR3 DNA reads TGTGCCAGCAGCTTAGCTCAGGGACGGGTAAGAAATGAGCAGTTCTTC. Its translation is CASSLAQGRVRNEQFF.